The rows below give T cell receptor beta chains drawn from one sample of a study of control samples from healthy donors and cancer patients. Sequenced by immunoSEQ multiplex PCR; TCRdb stores in-frame clones only, minus some. The table lists around 120,000 clones, more than 75% of them singletons, with about 2.9% in the top ten. Sequenced: blood. The receptors come from a man in his 60s in good health. Each CDR3 is given with its conserved first and last residue. A D gene is named only where the DNA matches it firmly. Clone size is shown for a subset of rows, as once, few, many or a class of expanded clone.

J gene	V gene	clone size	D gene	CDR3 DNA	CDR3 protein
TRBJ1-4	TRBV7-2	-	-	TGTGCCAGCAGCCGCGAGACCGCAACTAATGAAAAACTGTTTTTT	CASSRETATNEKLFF
TRBJ2-2	TRBV5-1	-	-	TGCGCCAGCAGTCAGGGGAACACCGGGGAGCTGTTTTTT	CASSQGNTGELFF
TRBJ1-1	TRBV28	-	-	TGTGCCAGCCTTACTGCCTCGGCCACAGGTATCACTGAAGCTTTCTTT	CASLTASATGITEAFF
TRBJ2-7	TRBV5-6	-	TRBD2	TGTGCCAGCAGCTCTCCGGGACTAGCGGGGGGTTCCGAGCAGTACTTC	CASSSPGLAGGSEQYF
TRBJ1-4	TRBV5-1	-	TRBD1	TGCGCCAGCGCCGCCGGGACAGGGGATGAAAAACTGTTTTTT	CASAAGTGDEKLFF
TRBJ2-7	TRBV27	-	TRBD1	TGTGCCAGCAGAACAGGGGGCCGTTCCTACGAGCAGTACTTC	CASRTGGRSYEQYF
TRBJ1-2	TRBV5-1	once	-	TGCGCCAGCAGCTGGGACGGTTATGGCTACACCTTC	CASSWDGYGYTF
TRBJ1-2	TRBV10-3	-	TRBD1	TGTGCCATCAGTGAGGGGACAGGTACGTCCAACTATGGCTACACCTTC	CAISEGTGTSNYGYTF
TRBJ1-2	TRBV6-6	-	-	TGTGCCAGCAGTTCGACAGGTTACTATGGCTACACCTTC	CASSSTGYYGYTF
TRBJ2-3	TRBV28	-	TRBD2	TGTGCCAGCAGAACTTTAGCGGGGGCAGGGGAGGATACGCAGTATTTT	CASRTLAGAGEDTQYF
TRBJ1-5	TRBV7-2	-	-	TGTGCCAGCAGCTCGGACAGACCCGGGGCCCAGCATTTT	CASSSDRPGAQHF
TRBJ2-1	TRBV6-4	-	TRBD1	TGTGCCAGCAGTGCCTGGACAGGGGACAATGAGCAGTTCTTC	CASSAWTGDNEQFF
TRBJ2-7	TRBV5-1	-	TRBD1	TGCGCCAGCAGCTTGGTGGGTTTGGGGACAGTGCCCTACGAGCAGTACTTC	CASSLVGLGTVPYEQYF
TRBJ2-1	TRBV7-2	once	-	TGTGCCAGCAGCTTACAATCGCGCGGGCTGTACAATGAGCAGTTCTTC	CASSLQSRGLYNEQFF
TRBJ1-2	TRBV3-1/TRBV3-2	-	-	TGTGCCAGCAGCTCCGCGGCGGTCCTGGGATTTTATGGCTACACCTTC	CASSSAAVLGFYGYTF
TRBJ1-1	TRBV18	-	TRBD1	TGTGCCAGCTCACAGGGACAGGGAATGTGGAACACTGAAGCTTTCTTT	CASSQGQGMWNTEAFF